These T cell receptor beta chains were read from a single sample in a study of T-cell memory formation after mild COVID-19. A single record per CDR3 protein comes from TCRdb applying MiXCR to the 5' RACE reads. The data contain a few hundred thousand distinct CDR3 sequences, roughly a quarter of them singletons. The material sequenced was PBMCs or a T cell subset sorted from them (not recorded which). These receptors all come from an adult woman who had mild COVID-19 (a few samples of this study predate the infection). Cell type and time point are not known. Each CDR3 is given with its conserved first and last residue. Each record gives: CDR3 length, D gene, clone size, J gene, V gene, CDR3 protein, CDR3 DNA. D genes are given only for firm matches. Clone size appears in some rows only: once, few, many, or a class for an expanded clone.

length: 14
D: NA
size: NA
J: TRBJ1-2
V: TRBV27
CDR3: CASSPRQALGGYTF
DNA: TGTGCCAGCAGTCCACGACAGGCCCTTGGGGGCTACACCTTC

length: 14
D: TRBD1
size: NA
J: TRBJ2-7
V: TRBV15
CDR3: CATSGDRGPYEQYF
DNA: TGTGCCACCAGCGGTGACAGGGGCCCCTACGAGCAGTACTTC

length: 14
D: TRBD1
size: few
J: TRBJ1-1
V: TRBV20-1
CDR3: CSAFLDRVNTEAFF
DNA: TGCAGTGCCTTCCTGGACAGGGTGAACACTGAAGCTTTCTTT

length: 15
D: TRBD1
size: NA
J: TRBJ2-7
V: TRBV12-3/TRBV12-4
CDR3: CASSSGTGPYYEQYF
DNA: TGTGCCAGCAGTTCCGGGACAGGCCCATACTACGAGCAGTACTTC

length: 18
D: TRBD2
size: NA
J: TRBJ2-1
V: TRBV9
CDR3: CASSPTGLAGGPYNEQFF
DNA: TGTGCCAGCAGCCCAACCGGACTAGCGGGGGGGCCCTACAATGAGCAGTTCTTC

length: 13
D: TRBD1
size: many
J: TRBJ2-7
V: TRBV7-2
CDR3: CASSRDRSYEQYF
DNA: TGTGCCAGCAGCCGGGACAGATCCTACGAGCAGTACTTC

length: 15
D: TRBD1
size: NA
J: TRBJ2-2
V: TRBV24-1
CDR3: CATSDFTGGSGELFF
DNA: TGTGCCACCAGTGATTTTACAGGGGGATCCGGGGAGCTGTTTTTT

length: 14
D: NA
size: few
J: TRBJ1-5
V: TRBV12-3/TRBV12-4
CDR3: CASSFGEGHQPQHF
DNA: TGTGCCAGCAGTTTCGGGGAGGGCCATCAGCCCCAGCATTTT

length: 13
D: NA
size: few
J: TRBJ1-1
V: TRBV7-6
CDR3: CASSFGGSTEAFF
DNA: TGTGCCAGCAGCTTCGGGGGGAGCACTGAAGCTTTCTTT

length: 11
D: NA
size: NA
J: TRBJ2-1
V: TRBV29-1
CDR3: CSVGAGREQFF
DNA: TGCAGCGTTGGGGCGGGAAGGGAGCAGTTCTTC

length: 16
D: TRBD1
size: many
J: TRBJ2-1
V: TRBV5-6
CDR3: CASSLRPGQGADEQFF
DNA: TGTGCCAGCAGCTTGAGACCGGGACAGGGGGCTGATGAGCAGTTCTTC

length: 13
D: NA
size: NA
J: TRBJ2-1
V: TRBV5-8
CDR3: CASSLISYNEQFF
DNA: TGTGCCAGCAGCTTGATCAGTTACAATGAGCAGTTCTTC

length: 14
D: NA
size: NA
J: TRBJ2-7
V: TRBV7-9
CDR3: CASSPMEGVYEQYF
DNA: TGTGCCAGCAGCCCCATGGAGGGGGTCTACGAGCAGTACTTC

length: 13
D: NA
size: few
J: TRBJ2-7
V: TRBV30
CDR3: CAWSVGQIYEQYF
DNA: TGTGCCTGGAGTGTGGGTCAGATCTACGAGCAGTACTTC

length: 14
D: TRBD1
size: NA
J: TRBJ1-2
V: TRBV5-1
CDR3: CASSLGQGADGYTF
DNA: TGCGCCAGCAGCTTGGGACAGGGTGCGGATGGCTACACCTTC

length: 13
D: TRBD2
size: NA
J: TRBJ2-3
V: TRBV20-1
CDR3: CSALAGGTDTQYF
DNA: TGCAGTGCTCTAGCGGGAGGCACAGATACGCAGTATTTT

length: 13
D: NA
size: few
J: TRBJ2-1
V: TRBV10-3
CDR3: CAISELRRPWQFF
DNA: TGTGCCATCAGTGAGTTAAGAAGGCCTTGGCAGTTCTTC

length: 14
D: NA
size: many
J: TRBJ2-1
V: TRBV2
CDR3: CASLWGVAYNEQFF
DNA: TGTGCCAGCCTTTGGGGGGTTGCCTACAATGAGCAGTTCTTC

length: 19
D: TRBD1
size: NA
J: TRBJ2-3
V: TRBV7-6
CDR3: CASSFPPATGGAYTDTQYF
DNA: TGTGCCAGCAGCTTCCCCCCGGCGACAGGGGGCGCTTATACAGATACGCAGTATTTT

length: 13
D: NA
size: NA
J: TRBJ1-1
V: TRBV12-3/TRBV12-4
CDR3: CASNSQGNTEAFF
DNA: TGTGCCAGCAATTCACAGGGGAACACTGAAGCTTTCTTT

length: 16
D: TRBD2
size: NA
J: TRBJ2-3
V: TRBV29-1
CDR3: CSSSAGLAGRTDTQYF
DNA: TGCAGTTCTTCCGCGGGGCTAGCGGGTCGCACAGATACGCAGTATTTT

length: 14
D: NA
size: NA
J: TRBJ2-5
V: TRBV7-9
CDR3: CASSFSGAGETQYF
DNA: TGTGCCAGCAGCTTTTCAGGGGCGGGAGAGACCCAGTACTTC